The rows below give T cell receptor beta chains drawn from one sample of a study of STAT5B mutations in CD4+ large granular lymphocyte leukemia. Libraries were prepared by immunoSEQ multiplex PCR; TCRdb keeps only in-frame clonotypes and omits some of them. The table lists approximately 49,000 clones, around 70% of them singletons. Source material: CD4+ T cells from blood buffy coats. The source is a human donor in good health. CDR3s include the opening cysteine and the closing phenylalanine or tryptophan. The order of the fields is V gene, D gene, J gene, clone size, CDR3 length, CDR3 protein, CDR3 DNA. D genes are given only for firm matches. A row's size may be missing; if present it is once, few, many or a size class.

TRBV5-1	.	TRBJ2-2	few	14	CASSLNTGGGELFF	TGCGCCAGCAGCCTTAATACGGGTGGCGGGGAGCTGTTTTTT
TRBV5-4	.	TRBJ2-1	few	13	CASSFQGSNEQFF	TGTGCCAGCAGCTTCCAGGGGAGCAATGAGCAGTTCTTC
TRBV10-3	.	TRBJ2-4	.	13	CAISSPPEEIQYF	TGTGCCATCAGTTCCCCACCAGAAGAAATTCAGTACTTC
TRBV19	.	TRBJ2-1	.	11	CASSIRDEQFF	TGTGCCAGTAGTATCCGAGATGAGCAGTTCTTC
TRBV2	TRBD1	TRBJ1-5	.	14	CASSDRDRNQPQHF	TGTGCCAGCAGCGACCGGGACAGGAACCAGCCCCAGCATTTT
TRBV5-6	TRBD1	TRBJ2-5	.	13	CASRRQGYETQYF	TGTGCCAGCAGGAGACAGGGGTATGAGACCCAGTACTTC
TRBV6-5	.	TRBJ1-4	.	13	CASQGREAEKLFF	TGTGCCAGCCAGGGGAGAGAAGCTGAAAAACTGTTTTTT
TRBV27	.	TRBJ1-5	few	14	CASSFQDSNQPQHF	TGTGCCAGCAGTTTTCAGGACAGTAATCAGCCCCAGCATTTT
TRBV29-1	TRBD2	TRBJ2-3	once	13	CSAGEGLGDTQYF	TGCAGCGCCGGGGAGGGGTTAGGCGATACGCAGTATTTT
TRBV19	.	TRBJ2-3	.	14	CASSTRLGTDTQYF	TGTGCCAGTAGTACTCGGTTGGGCACAGATACGCAGTATTTT
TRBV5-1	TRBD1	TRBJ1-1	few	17	CASSWGQGAMKDTEAFF	TGCGCCAGCAGCTGGGGACAGGGGGCAATGAAGGACACTGAAGCTTTCTTT
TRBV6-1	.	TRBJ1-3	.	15	CASSPDNFDGDTIYF	TGTGCCAGCAGCCCGGACAATTTCGACGGAGACACCATATATTTT
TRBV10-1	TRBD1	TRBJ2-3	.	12	CASGQGQDTQYF	TGCGCCAGCGGACAGGGGCAAGATACGCAGTATTTT
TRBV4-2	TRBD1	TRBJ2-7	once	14	CASSLGQGGYEQYF	TGTGCCAGCAGCCTAGGACAGGGGGGCTACGAGCAGTACTTC
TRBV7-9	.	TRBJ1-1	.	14	CASSLRVANTEAFF	TGTGCCAGCAGCTTAAGGGTAGCGAACACTGAAGCTTTCTTT
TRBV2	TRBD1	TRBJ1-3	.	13	CASGDREANTIYF	TGTGCCAGTGGGGACAGGGAGGCAAACACCATATATTTT
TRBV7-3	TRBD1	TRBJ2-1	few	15	CASSVSWTGFNEQFF	TGTGCCAGCAGCGTAAGCTGGACAGGGTTCAATGAGCAGTTCTTC
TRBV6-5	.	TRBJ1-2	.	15	CASSYSRTANYGYTF	TGTGCCAGCAGTTACTCGAGGACAGCGAACTATGGCTACACCTTC
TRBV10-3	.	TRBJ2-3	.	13	CAMGSSGTDTQYF	TGTGCCATGGGTTCGAGCGGCACAGATACGCAGTATTTT
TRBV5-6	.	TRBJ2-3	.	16	CASSLSWGFGTDTQYF	TGTGCCAGCAGCTTGAGTTGGGGATTCGGCACAGATACGCAGTATTTT
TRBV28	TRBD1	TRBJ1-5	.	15	CASSLSQGAHQPQHF	TGTGCCAGCAGTTTAAGTCAGGGGGCCCATCAGCCCCAGCATTTT
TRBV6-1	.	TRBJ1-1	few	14	CASSEGWGSREAFF	TGTGCCAGCAGTGAAGGATGGGGGTCGCGCGAAGCTTTCTTT
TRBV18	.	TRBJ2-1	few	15	CASSPLIDSYNEQFF	TGTGCCAGCTCACCCCTAATTGACAGCTACAATGAGCAGTTCTTC
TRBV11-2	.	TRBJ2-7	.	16	CASSLHLDRGGNEQYF	TGTGCCAGCAGCCTCCACCTCGACAGGGGAGGGAACGAGCAGTACTTC
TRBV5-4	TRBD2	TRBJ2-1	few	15	CASSQGLADYNEQFF	TGTGCCAGCAGCCAGGGACTAGCGGATTACAATGAGCAGTTCTTC
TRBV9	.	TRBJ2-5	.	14	CASSVGVDVETQYF	TGTGCCAGCAGCGTAGGGGTAGATGTGGAGACCCAGTACTTC
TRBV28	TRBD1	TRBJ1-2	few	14	CASSPGTGNYGYTF	TGTGCCAGCAGTCCGGGGACAGGGAACTATGGCTACACCTTC
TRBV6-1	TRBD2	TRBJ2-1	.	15	CASRLAGGSYNEQFF	TGTGCCAGCAGACTAGCGGGTGGCTCCTACAATGAGCAGTTCTTC
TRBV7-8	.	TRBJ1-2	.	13	CASSLISNYGYTF	TGTGCCAGCAGCTTAATTTCTAACTATGGCTACACCTTC
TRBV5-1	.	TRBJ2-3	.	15	CASSLEGAPTDTQYF	TGCGCCAGCAGCTTGGAAGGGGCTCCCACAGATACGCAGTATTTT
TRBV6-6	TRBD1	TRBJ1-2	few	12	CASRTGNYGYTF	TGTGCCAGCAGGACAGGGAATTATGGCTACACCTTC
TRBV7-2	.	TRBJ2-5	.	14	CASSSRQNEETQYF	TGTGCCAGCAGCAGTCGGCAGAATGAAGAGACCCAGTACTTC
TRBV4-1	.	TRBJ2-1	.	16	CASSQSDSSSYNEQFF	TGCGCCAGCAGCCAATCGGACTCCAGCTCCTACAATGAGCAGTTCTTC
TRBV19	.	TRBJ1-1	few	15	CASTTRGTLNTEAFF	TGTGCCAGTACCACGCGGGGGACTCTGAACACTGAAGCTTTCTTT
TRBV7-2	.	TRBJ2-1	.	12	CASSFGGPEQFF	TGTGCCAGCAGCTTCGGGGGCCCTGAGCAGTTCTTC
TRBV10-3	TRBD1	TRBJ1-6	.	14	CAIRGDRGHSPLHF	TGTGCCATCAGGGGGGACAGGGGTCATTCACCCCTCCACTTT
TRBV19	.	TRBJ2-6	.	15	CATADGNPGANVLTF	TGTGCCACCGCGGACGGAAATCCTGGGGCCAACGTCCTGACTTTC